The 2 T cell receptor beta chains below were found in one sample sequenced in a study of blood T cell repertoires in COVID-19. The protocol was immunoSEQ multiplex PCR, while the TCRdb copy is restricted to in-frame clones and leaves out a portion. The table has fewer than 350,000 clones, around 81% seen once; the top ten hold around 2.9%. The sequenced sample consisted of peripheral blood. The source of these receptors is a woman in her sixties or seventies with active or convalescent COVID-19.

The chain links TRBV7-9 to TRBJ2-5, with TRBD1 as a possible D gene (5 bases). CDR3 length: 15 residues. Germline loops: CDR1 SEHNR, CDR2 FQNEAQ (reference sequence). Trimming took 7 bases from V and 2 from J, leaving 17 bases between them. The CDR3 region is CASTPLGQTQETQYF. CDR3 in DNA: TGTGCCAGCACCCCCCTCGGACAAACTCAAGAGACCCAGTACTTC. The full variable domain, its missing parts supplied by reference TRBV7-9 and TRBJ2-5, is DTGVSQNPRHKITKRGQNVTFRCDPISEHNRLYWYRQTLGQGPEFLTYFQNEAQLEKSRLLSDRFSAERPKGSFSTLEIQRTEQGDSAMYLCASTPLGQTQETQYFGPGTRLLVL.

In its sample, this clone was seen a few times. The J gene is TRBJ1-2, the V gene TRBV20-1; weak D call: TRBD1 (6 bases). The CDR3 length is 15 residues. V was cut by 3 bases and J by 7 bases, with 21 bases left in between. Germline V lookup: CDR1 DFQATT, CDR2 SNEGSKA (reference sequence). CDR3 in DNA: TGCAGTGCTAGTATTGGGGGCGATACCTATTCTGGCTACACCTTC. Translation: CSASIGGDTYSGYTF.